This TCR beta chain was sequenced during a study of OX40 agonist ivuxolimab in advanced cancers. Turning to the study itself: It was ivuxolimab, an agonistic anti-OX40 (CD134) antibody, that patients were treated with. Those enrolled were roughly 80% male, with a mean age of around 60 years and ages from roughly 23 to 79. Study outcomes and limitations: No determination was made of the antigen specificity of the expanded peripheral T cells.

V was clipped by 0 bases and J by 0 bases; unmatched bases: 11. Germline V gene lookup returns CDR1 SGDLS and CDR2 YYNGEE. This CDR3 region has 19 residues. TCRdb keeps only in-frame clones here, not all; method: immunoSEQ multiplex PCR. The top ten clones hold less than 0.6% of a sample with more than 50,000 clones, around nine tenths of them seen once. With regard to this clone: What it recognizes is unknown.

The sequencing used CD4+ or CD8+ T cells sorted from blood, collected in a trial of the OX40 agonist ivuxolimab. The gene calls are TRBV9 and TRBJ1-5; 8 nucleotides match TRBD1. This receptor was identified in an adult with an advanced solid tumor such as melanoma, head and neck, liver or kidney cancer. CDR3 protein: CASSVGATDRGYSNQPQHF. Written as DNA, the CDR3 is TGTGCCAGCAGCGTAGGGGCTACCGACAGGGGTTATAGCAATCAGCCCCAGCATTTT.